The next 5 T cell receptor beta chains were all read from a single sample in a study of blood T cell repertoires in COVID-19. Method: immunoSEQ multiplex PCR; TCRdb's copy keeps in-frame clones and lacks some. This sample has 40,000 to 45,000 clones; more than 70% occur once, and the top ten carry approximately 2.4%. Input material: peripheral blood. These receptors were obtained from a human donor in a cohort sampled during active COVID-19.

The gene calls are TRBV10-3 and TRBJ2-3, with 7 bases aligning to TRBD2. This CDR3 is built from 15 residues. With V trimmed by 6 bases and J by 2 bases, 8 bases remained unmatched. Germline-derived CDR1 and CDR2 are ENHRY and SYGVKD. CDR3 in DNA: TGTGCCATCAGCTCTCCTCTAGCGGCCACAGATACGCAGTATTTT. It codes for CAISSPLAATDTQYF.

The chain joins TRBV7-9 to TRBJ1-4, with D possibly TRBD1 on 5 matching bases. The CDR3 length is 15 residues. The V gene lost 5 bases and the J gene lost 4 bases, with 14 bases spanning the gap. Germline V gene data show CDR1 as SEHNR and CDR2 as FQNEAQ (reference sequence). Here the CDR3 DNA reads TGTGCCAGCAGCCTAACGTCAGGGCGTAATGAAAAACTGTTTTTT. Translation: CASSLTSGRNEKLFF.

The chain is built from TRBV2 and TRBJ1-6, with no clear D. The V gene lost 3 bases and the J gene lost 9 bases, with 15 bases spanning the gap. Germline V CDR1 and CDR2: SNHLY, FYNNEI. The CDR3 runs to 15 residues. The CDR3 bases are TGTGCCAGCAGTGAGCGGCTAGGTTCGGGTTCACCCCTCCACTTT. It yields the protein CASSERLGSGSPLHF.

The CDR3 region has the DNA TGTGCCAGCAGTGAACGGGGGGCCACAGATACGCAGTATTTT. Translated: CASSERGATDTQYF. V is TRBV2 and J is TRBJ2-3; possibly TRBD2 for D (7 bases). The CDR3 loop spans 14 amino acids. Germline V gives CDR1 SNHLY, CDR2 FYNNEI. With 2 bases removed from V and 2 bases from J, the gap between germline ends came to 8 bases.

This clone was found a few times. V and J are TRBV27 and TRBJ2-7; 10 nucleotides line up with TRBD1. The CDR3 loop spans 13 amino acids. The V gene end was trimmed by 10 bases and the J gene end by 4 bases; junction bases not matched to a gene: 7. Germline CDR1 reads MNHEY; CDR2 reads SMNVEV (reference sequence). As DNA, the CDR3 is TGTGCCATCCGGAGGACAGGGGGGTACGAGCAGTACTTC. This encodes CAIRRTGGYEQYF.